The following is a T cell receptor beta chain sequence with its context. Antigen specificity is unknown. Other nucleotide sequences in the sample specify the same CDR3. This PCR relied on a set of 60 Vbeta primers and 13 Jbeta primers. Per the authors' pipeline: Later work found approximately 80 million unique TCR beta chains, with roughly 11 million shared. Profiling relied on immunoSEQ multiplex PCR, and the TCRdb table lists in-frame clones only, not all of them. V, J and clone size reflect that table, while D and trimming were determined from the DNA. This table has some 170,000 clones, 75% to 85% appearing once. The source of the sample is a study of cytomegalovirus exposure and HLA in healthy donors. Regarding the study as a whole: It was taken for granted in presence/absence analyses that sequencing depth across donors was roughly uniform. Cytomegalovirus association was listed for roughly 160 TCR beta chains.

The length of the CDR3 is 13 residues. Germline CDR1 reads GTSNPN; CDR2 reads SVGIG (reference sequence). V was clipped by 5 bases and J by 4 bases, with 12 bases between them. The chain combines TRBV30 with TRBJ1-3; no definite D call. The sequence derives from a man aged 50 to 59 in good health and CMV-seropositive. Sequences were obtained from PBMCs. CDR3 sequence: CAWGEAGGNTIYF. CDR3 in DNA: TGTGCCTGGGGGGAGGCGGGAGGAAACACCATATATTTT.